The 8 T cell receptor beta chains below were found in one sample sequenced in a study of blood T cell repertoires in COVID-19. Sequenced by immunoSEQ multiplex PCR; TCRdb stores in-frame clones only, minus some. The sample shows around 310,000 clones, around nine tenths of them seen only once. Source material: PBMCs or T cells enriched from blood (not recorded which). These receptors came from a woman aged 40 to 50 who had recovered from COVID-19.

Turning to this clone: Distinct nucleotide sequences in the sample also encode this CDR3. V and J are TRBV3-1 (or the pseudogene TRBV3-2) and TRBJ2-7; 8 bases align to TRBD1. This CDR3 has 11 residues. Trimming at V came to 8 bases and at J to 3 bases, leaving 0 bases not matched to a gene. CDR1 is LGHDT and CDR2 is YNNKEL in the germline V gene (reference sequence). For the CDR3, the DNA is TGTGCCAGCGGACAGGGCTACGAGCAGTACTTC. Protein sequence: CASGQGYEQYF.

This clone appeared once. The chain combines TRBV6-5 with TRBJ2-2, with 7 bases fitting TRBD2. J was trimmed by 4 bases and V by 2 bases; bases with no gene match: 7. This CDR3 has 16 residues. CDR1 is MNHEY and CDR2 is SVGAGI in the germline V gene. Here the CDR3 reads CASSYGAGRGTGELFF. The CDR3 coding sequence is TGTGCCAGCAGTTACGGAGCGGGGAGGGGCACCGGGGAGCTGTTTTTT.

The chain is built from TRBV7-2 and TRBJ1-2; D is possibly TRBD1 (5 bases). The CDR3 loop spans 16 amino acids. Germline V gives CDR1 SGHTA, CDR2 FQGNSA. The V end lost 1 base, the J end lost 8 bases, and 20 bases lay between the germline ends. The CDR3 loop reads CASSLDGALTSYGYTF. The CDR3 coding sequence is TGTGCCAGCAGCTTAGATGGGGCTCTTACTTCTTACGGCTACACCTTC.

The V and J genes are TRBV27 and TRBJ1-4, with 7 bases aligning to TRBD1. The V and J ends lost 1 base and 5 bases, in that order; junction bases with no gene match: 10. This CDR3 has 17 residues. Germline CDR1 MNHEY, CDR2 SMNVEV (reference sequence). The CDR3 DNA sequence: TGTGCCAGCAGTTTATTATACCCCCCAGGGGGGAATGAAAAACTGTTTTTT. As protein: CASSLLYPPGGNEKLFF.

The genes are TRBV7-2 and TRBJ2-7; 14 positions match TRBD2. The V segment lost 5 bases and the J segment 5 bases; nucleotides outside the gene matches: 5. Looked up from germline, CDR1 is SGHTA and CDR2 is FQGNSA. The CDR3 has 15 amino acids. The CDR3 region has the DNA TGTGCCAGCAGCAAGGGACTAGCGGGGGAGGACGAGCAGTACTTC. Its translation is CASSKGLAGEDEQYF.

The V call is TRBV5-1, the J call TRBJ2-1, with 7 bases fitting TRBD1. Trimming at V came to 0 bases and at J to 2 bases, leaving 14 bases not matched to a gene. The CDR3 length is 19 residues. CDR1 is SGHRS, CDR2 YFSETQ, per germline. The CDR3 is CASSLEYPGGYLTYNEQFF. The DNA for the CDR3 is TGCGCCAGCAGCTTGGAGTATCCAGGGGGTTATCTGACCTACAATGAGCAGTTCTTC.

The rearrangement uses TRBV18 and TRBJ1-4; 7 positions agree with TRBD1. The germline CDR1 and CDR2 sequences are KGHSH and LQKENI. CDR3 length equals 16 residues. J lost 6 bases, V lost 4 bases, and 11 bases had no gene match. As DNA, the CDR3 is TGTGCCAGCTCACGCCGTGTAGGGGGCTGGGATGAAAAACTGTTTTTT. This gives the protein CASSRRVGGWDEKLFF.

The V and J genes are TRBV23-1 and TRBJ2-7; D might be TRBD1 (6 bases). TRBV23-1 is placed among ORFs of uncertain function. This CDR3 contains 16 residues. V lost 7 bases to trimming and J lost 3 bases, with 22 bases between them. The CDR3 region is CASTSPPDRGFYEQYF. DNA of the CDR3: TGCGCCAGCACCTCCCCCCCGGACAGAGGATTCTACGAGCAGTACTTC.